This T cell receptor beta chain came from a study of liver allograft versus peripheral blood T cells. At the level of the study: Graft-liver T cell receptor repertoires were compared against recipient peripheral blood repertoires. General study findings and limits: Liver allografts reportedly held T cell receptor repertoires unlike those in peripheral blood.

Germline loops: CDR1 LNHDA, CDR2 SQIVND (reference sequence). J was trimmed by 1 base and V by 10 bases; bases with no gene match: 7. There are 14 residues in the CDR3. This clonotype is labeled as medium-sized. Its antigen remains unknown. TCRdb analysed the reads with MiXCR anew, one entry per CDR3 protein. The sample lists about 8,600 distinct CDR3 sequences; approximately 16% were seen once. This sequence joins TRBV19 and TRBJ2-7; 10 bases align to TRBD2. The TCR was taken from a human patient who had a liver transplant. The graft donor may account for some of the T cells. CDR3 residues: CATSSGGESYEQYF. CDR3 sequence (DNA): TGTGCCACTTCTAGCGGGGGCGAGTCCTACGAGCAGTACTTC.